Below, one T cell receptor beta chain is given with its context. This CDR3 contains 15 residues. Germline V gene sequence: CDR1 MNHNS, CDR2 SASEGT. After removal of 2 bases from V and 7 bases from J, the junction contained 7 bases not matched to a gene. Some clones are missing from TCRdb's copy, which holds only in-frame ones; the method was immunoSEQ multiplex PCR. The sample carries about 94,000 clones, about 94% recorded once. This specimen comes from a study of T cell changes during pregnancy in multiple sclerosis. This chain joins TRBV6-1 and TRBJ1-2; 10 bases align to TRBD1. The TCR originated in a female donor with multiple sclerosis, enrolled in a pregnancy study. Sequencing was performed on peripheral blood, taken in the third trimester of pregnancy. The CDR3 DNA sequence: TGTGCCAGCAGTGAATCAGGAAGACAGGGGGCTGGCTACACCTTC. It encodes CASSESGRQGAGYTF.